A selection of T cell receptor beta chains follows, all from one sample in a study of blood T cell repertoires in COVID-19. TCRdb keeps only in-frame clones here, not all; method: immunoSEQ multiplex PCR. The sample holds some 150,000 clones; more than 75% are singletons and the top ten take approximately 1%. What was sequenced was peripheral blood. These receptors all stem from a man between 40 and 49 years old with acute or convalescent COVID-19. CDR3s include the opening cysteine and the closing phenylalanine or tryptophan. D genes are given only for firm matches. Clone sizes are given selectively: once, few, many, or a class where the clone is expanded.

d_call | clone_size | j_call | v_call | cdr3_nt | cdr3_aa
TRBD1 | - | TRBJ1-4 | TRBV10-1 | TGCGCCAGCCCGGACAGGGGTAAGGCAACTAATGAAAAACTGTTTTTT | CASPDRGKATNEKLFF
TRBD1 | once | TRBJ1-5 | TRBV6-5 | TGTGCCAGCAGCAAGACAGGGAATGGCAATCAGCCCCAGCATTTT | CASSKTGNGNQPQHF
- | - | TRBJ2-2 | TRBV18 | TGTGCCAGCTCACCTAACACCGGGGCCGGGGAGCTGTTTTTT | CASSPNTGAGELFF
TRBD1 | - | TRBJ1-2 | TRBV6-1 | TGTGCCAGCAGTGATTGGACAGGATCCTATGGCTACACCTTC | CASSDWTGSYGYTF
TRBD1 | - | TRBJ1-1 | TRBV7-3 | TGTGCCAGCAGCTCCCGACAGGGGATCATGAACACTGAAGCTTTCTTT | CASSSRQGIMNTEAFF
TRBD1 | few | TRBJ2-7 | TRBV10-2 | TGCGCCAGCACCCAAGACAGGGTCATCGGCGAGCAGTACTTC | CASTQDRVIGEQYF
- | - | TRBJ1-1 | TRBV6-5 | TGTGCCACCACGACAGGCACTGAAGCTTTCTTT | CATTTGTEAFF
- | once | TRBJ1-1 | TRBV11-2 | TGTGCCAGCAGCCCGTCGGTGACTGAAGCTTTCTTT | CASSPSVTEAFF
TRBD1 | - | TRBJ1-1 | TRBV5-6 | TGTGCCAGCAGCAGGGGACAGCCGAACACTGAAGCTTTCTTT | CASSRGQPNTEAFF
- | - | TRBJ2-7 | TRBV5-5 | TGTGCCAGCAGCTTCCAGGTGGTTTCCTACGAGCAGTACTTC | CASSFQVVSYEQYF
- | - | TRBJ1-6 | TRBV9 | TGTGCCAGCAGCGTAGGTTTCGCAGGGCCTAATTCACCCCTCCACTTT | CASSVGFAGPNSPLHF
- | - | TRBJ1-1 | TRBV5-1 | TGCGCCAGCAGCTTGGTAGGGGCTTCGAACACTGAAGCTTTCTTT | CASSLVGASNTEAFF
- | - | TRBJ2-1 | TRBV19 | TGTGCCAGTAGTAGCGGGGGCAGCACCTACAATGAGCAGTTCTTC | CASSSGGSTYNEQFF
TRBD2 | - | TRBJ2-7 | TRBV2 | TGTGCCAGCAGTGAGACTAGCGGGAACTACGAGCAGTACTTC | CASSETSGNYEQYF
TRBD2 | - | TRBJ2-3 | TRBV7-3 | TGTGCCAGCAGCTTAAGCGGACTAGGCGTTGGGGATACGCAGTATTTT | CASSLSGLGVGDTQYF
- | few | TRBJ1-2 | TRBV6-4 | TGTGCCAGCAGAGCTGACGGGTATGGCTACACCTTC | CASRADGYGYTF
- | - | TRBJ1-2 | TRBV30 | TGTGCCTGGAGTTATGACAGAATGGGAGGCTACACCTTC | CAWSYDRMGGYTF
- | once | TRBJ1-5 | TRBV12-3/TRBV12-4 | TGTGCCACTACAGGTAATAATCAGCCCCAGCATTTT | CATTGNNQPQHF
- | once | TRBJ2-5 | TRBV3-1/TRBV3-2 | TGTGCCAGCAGCACCCGCAGGCAAGAGACCCAGTACTTC | CASSTRRQETQYF
TRBD1 | few | TRBJ1-2 | TRBV27 | TGTGCCAGCAGGGGGACAGGGGAGAGCTACACCTTC | CASRGTGESYTF
TRBD1 | - | TRBJ1-1 | TRBV19 | TGTGCCAGTACACTGTCAGGTCGGGACAGGGCGAACACTGAAGCTTTCTTT | CASTLSGRDRANTEAFF
- | - | TRBJ1-1 | TRBV19 | TGTGCCAGTAGTCTGGGCCAGCACACTGAAGCTTTCTTT | CASSLGQHTEAFF
TRBD2 | - | TRBJ2-1 | TRBV19 | TGTGCCAGTAGTAGCGGGGGGGAATGGTATAAGCAGTTCTTC | CASSSGGEWYKQFF
- | - | TRBJ2-6 | TRBV3-1/TRBV3-2 | TGTGCCAGCAGCCCCGCGGGGTCTGGGGCCAACGTCCTGACTTTC | CASSPAGSGANVLTF
TRBD1 | - | TRBJ1-4 | TRBV6-6 | TGTGCCAGCAGTGAGACAGGGGCCTTTGAAAAACTGTTTTTT | CASSETGAFEKLFF
TRBD1 | - | TRBJ2-7 | TRBV9 | TGTGCCAGCAGCGGGAGGGACAGGCCGTACGAGCAGTACTTC | CASSGRDRPYEQYF
TRBD1 | - | TRBJ1-2 | TRBV7-9 | TGTGCCAGCCGACAGGGACCCACTAACTATGGCTACACCTTC | CASRQGPTNYGYTF
- | - | TRBJ1-5 | TRBV19 | TGTGCCAGTAGTATCGATGGGAGTTCCCCCCATCAGCCCCAGCATTTT | CASSIDGSSPHQPQHF
- | - | TRBJ1-6 | TRBV25-1 | TGTGCCAGCCAAGGGGTCCATAATTCACCCCTCCACTTT | CASQGVHNSPLHF
- | - | TRBJ2-7 | TRBV12-3/TRBV12-4 | TGTGCCAGCAGCCCCGTCGGGTACGAGCAGTACTTC | CASSPVGYEQYF
TRBD1 | - | TRBJ1-2 | TRBV29-1 | TGCAGCGACCACCCGGGACAGCTCTATGGCTACACCTTC | CSDHPGQLYGYTF
- | - | TRBJ2-1 | TRBV7-7 | TGTGCCAGCAGCTTAGGGGACAAAACCGAGCAGTTCTTC | CASSLGDKTEQFF
TRBD1 | - | TRBJ2-4 | TRBV5-1 | TGCGCCAGCAGCTTGGGACAGGGTGGTCCAGACATTCAGTACTTC | CASSLGQGGPDIQYF
- | few | TRBJ1-6 | TRBV27 | TGTGCCAGCAGTTTAAGGAGGTCAGATTCACCCCTCCACTTT | CASSLRRSDSPLHF
- | once | TRBJ2-7 | TRBV4-1 | TGCGCCAGCAGCCAAGATCGCGGGACAGCTTACGCCTACGAGCAGTACTTC | CASSQDRGTAYAYEQYF
- | - | TRBJ1-1 | TRBV10-3 | TGTGCCATCAGTGAGAACAGGGTACAGAACACTGAAGCTTTCTTT | CAISENRVQNTEAFF
- | once | TRBJ2-1 | TRBV30 | TGTGCCTGGAGTCTTCCCTTCAGGGTTAATGGTGAGCAGTTCTTC | CAWSLPFRVNGEQFF
- | - | TRBJ2-7 | TRBV5-1 | TGCGCCAGCAGCTGGCCCTCGACAGGAGATCACGAGCAGTACTTC | CASSWPSTGDHEQYF
- | once | TRBJ2-5 | TRBV7-9 | TGTGCCAGCAGCTTAGTGCGAGAGGAAGAGACCCAGTACTTC | CASSLVREEETQYF
- | - | TRBJ2-2 | TRBV5-1 | TGCGCCAGCAGCTTGGCCTGGGCAGGGGCCGCCGGGGAGCTGTTTTTT | CASSLAWAGAAGELFF